Listed here are 21 T cell receptor beta chains from one sample, sequenced in a study of T cells in Graves' hyperthyroidism and ophthalmopathy. Amplification yielded TCR beta CDR3 regions, with RNA transcripts as the source. The primer set for the first-round RT-PCR of the TCR CDR3 was HTBI. TCRdb reprocessed the multiplex PCR reads via MiXCR and lists one record per CDR3 protein. This sample has roughly 650,000 distinct CDR3 sequences, with approximately 15% found just once. The specimen was blood. These receptors came from a woman aged 40 to 55 with Graves' ophthalmopathy.

This clonotype showed up just a few times. The genes are TRBV18 and TRBJ2-7, with 7 nucleotides matching TRBD1. V dropped 2 bases and J dropped 3; count of bases not matched to a gene: 7. This CDR3 has 15 amino acids. Germline values: CDR1 KGHSH, CDR2 LQKENI. CDR3 nucleotides: TGTGCCAGCTCACCATCCGGGACAGCCTACTACGAGCAGTACTTC. Residues: CASSPSGTAYYEQYF.

In this sample, this clonotype turned up once. CDR3 amino acids: CASSWTKASDTQYF. Here the CDR3 DNA reads TGTGCCAGCAGCTGGACGAAGGCATCAGATACGCAGTATTTT. The J gene is TRBJ2-3, the V gene TRBV7-6, with D unclear. Trimming cost V 4 bases and J 4 bases, with 12 bases left between them. The germline CDR1 and CDR2 sequences are SGHVS and FNYEAQ. This CDR3 is built from 14 residues.

This clonotype was seen many times. The CDR3 DNA is TGTGCCATCAGCCGTAGCGGGGAAGATACGCAGTATTTT. It specifies CAISRSGEDTQYF. The chain is built from TRBV10-3 and TRBJ2-3; 8 nucleotides agree with TRBD2. Germline V lookup: CDR1 ENHRY, CDR2 SYGVKD. CDR3 length: 13 residues. After removal of 6 bases from V and 5 bases from J, the junction contained 4 bases not matched to a gene.

This clonotype was counted only a few times. The chain combines TRBV6-5 with TRBJ1-5; 8 nucleotides match TRBD1. J gave up 6 bases and V 0 bases, and 7 bases lay outside the gene matches. This CDR3 region has 16 residues. In germline, CDR1 is MNHEY, CDR2 SVGAGI. The chain's CDR3 is CASSYSTGQGAQPQHF. The DNA for the CDR3 is TGTGCCAGCAGTTACTCGACCGGGCAGGGGGCTCAGCCCCAGCATTTT.

This clonotype was counted ten times or more. The chain links TRBV24-1 to TRBJ1-5, with D unresolved. Germline V CDR1 and CDR2: KGHDR, SFDVKD. V was clipped by 4 bases and J by 6 bases, with 9 bases between them. The CDR3 covers 13 residues. CDR3 sequence reads: CATSEGGGQPQHF. In nucleotides, the CDR3 is TGTGCCACCAGTGAGGGTGGCGGTCAGCCCCAGCATTTT.

This chain connects TRBV6-1 to TRBJ1-2; tentative D call: TRBD1 (6 bases). There are 14 residues in the CDR3. Germline CDR1 MNHNS, CDR2 SASEGT. The V end was cut by 10 bases, the J end by 8 bases, with 23 bases between. In DNA form, the CDR3 reads TGTGCCATCCCAACAGGGTCCGCCTATAGGGGCTACACCTTC. This translates into CAIPTGSAYRGYTF.

The rearrangement uses TRBV2 and TRBJ1-5, with 12 bases fitting TRBD1. V was pared by 6 bases and J by 2 bases, with 11 bases of the junction left unmatched. CDR1 SNHLY and CDR2 FYNNEI come from the germline V gene. This CDR3 comprises 18 residues. CDR3 amino acids: CASSIWDRGLVGNQPQHF. CDR3 nucleotide sequence: TGTGCCAGCAGCATCTGGGACAGGGGGCTAGTTGGCAATCAGCCCCAGCATTTT.

This clonotype was observed at least ten times. The chain has TRBV12-3 or TRBV12-4 and TRBJ2-5; 7 nucleotides align to TRBD1. The CDR3 is 14 amino acids. The V and J ends lost 1 base and 9 bases, in that order; junction bases with no gene match: 8. The CDR3 region has the DNA TGTGCCAGCAGTTTAGGACAGGGTTTTGATCCCCAGTACTTC. Translated: CASSLGQGFDPQYF.

This clonotype was observed at least ten times. The chain couples TRBV7-8 to TRBJ1-2; 8 bases are a match to TRBD1. There are 17 residues in the CDR3. Germline V gene data show CDR1 as SGHVS and CDR2 as FQNEAQ. V shed 1 base and J 4 bases; nucleotides not matched to a gene: 11. This CDR3 reads CASSLEDRVGYSYGYTF. DNA for the CDR3: TGTGCCAGCAGCTTAGAGGACAGGGTTGGTTACAGCTATGGCTACACCTTC.

This clonotype appeared a single time. The chain employs TRBV29-1 and TRBJ1-2; D is possibly TRBD1 (5 bases). Germline-derived CDR1 and CDR2 are SQVTM and ANQGSEA. With 2 bases removed from V and 5 bases from J, the gap between germline ends came to 9 bases. The CDR3 loop spans 12 amino acids. CDR3 nucleotide sequence: TGCAGCGTTGAATTGGGGGGGTATGGCTACACCTTC. This codes for CSVELGGYGYTF.

This clonotype was recorded a few times. The chain links TRBV30 to TRBJ1-4; possible D gene TRBD1, 6 bases. V dropped 6 bases and J dropped 4 bases, with 18 bases sitting between them. Germline V gives CDR1 GTSNPN, CDR2 SVGIG (reference sequence). CDR3 size: 15 residues. In DNA form, the CDR3 reads TGTGCCTGCAACAGGGAGGGGATTGGTAATGAAAAACTGTTTTTT. Translated, it gives CACNREGIGNEKLFF.

This clonotype was seen ten or more times. DNA for the CDR3: TGCGCCAGCAGCTTGGTGGCAGGAATGAGCTCCTACGAGCAGTACTTC. Amino acids: CASSLVAGMSSYEQYF. This chain joins TRBV5-1 and TRBJ2-7; D gene uncertain. Germline V CDR1 and CDR2: SGHRS, YFSETQ. The V end was cut by 0 bases, the J end by 0 bases, with 13 bases between. The CDR3 runs 16 residues.

This clonotype was counted many times. CDR3 nucleotide sequence: TGTGCCAGCAGCTTAACGTTAACTAGCGGATCTAGCACAGATACGCAGTATTTT. Translating gives CASSLTLTSGSSTDTQYF. The V gene is TRBV7-3, the J gene TRBJ2-3, with 8 bases lining up with TRBD2. Germline-derived CDR1 and CDR2 are SGHTA and FQGTGA. This CDR3 has 18 residues. With V trimmed by 0 bases and J by 0 bases, 8 bases remained unmatched.

This clonotype was counted only a few times. The chain has TRBV15 and TRBJ2-2; 10 bases agree with TRBD1. The CDR3 covers 16 residues. Germline V gene sequence: CDR1 LNHNV, CDR2 YYDKDF (reference sequence). V dropped 6 bases and J dropped 1; count of bases not matched to a gene: 5. Written as DNA, the CDR3 is TGTGCCACCAGATCCCGGGACAGGGGGAACACCGGGGAGCTGTTTTTT. It is translated as CATRSRDRGNTGELFF.

The J gene is TRBJ2-1, the V gene TRBV29-1; D possibly matches TRBD1 or TRBD2 (6 bases each). The germline gives CDR1 SQVTM, CDR2 ANQGSEA. Trimming removed 2 bases from V and 5 bases from J, with 13 bases in between. This CDR3 is built from 14 residues. The CDR3 protein is CSVERGRPNNEQFF. The CDR3 DNA reads TGCAGCGTTGAAAGGGGGAGGCCTAACAATGAGCAGTTCTTC.

This clonotype was counted ten times or more. V usage is TRBV5-1 and J usage is TRBJ2-5; perhaps TRBD1 as D (6 bases). Germline CDR1 and CDR2: SGHRS and YFSETQ. With 1 base removed from V and 5 bases from J, the gap between germline ends came to 12 bases. CDR3 length equals 14 residues. The CDR3 reads CASSLPTGSETQYF. CDR3 sequence (DNA): TGCGCCAGCAGCTTGCCAACAGGGAGCGAGACCCAGTACTTC.

This clonotype has ten or more counts. The CDR3 loop is CASSLAASGYTDTQYF. CDR3 coding DNA: TGCGCCAGCAGCTTGGCCGCTAGCGGGTACACAGATACGCAGTATTTT. The chain has TRBV5-1 and TRBJ2-3; 8 bases are shared with TRBD2. Germline CDR1 reads SGHRS; CDR2 reads YFSETQ. The ends lost 0 bases at V and 2 bases at J; junction bases unmatched: 5. The CDR3 has 16 residues.

In this sample, this clonotype turned up many times. This sequence joins TRBV6-1 and TRBJ2-1; TRBD1 aligns across 7 bases. V was pared by 6 bases and J by 8 bases, with 4 bases of the junction left unmatched. Looked up from germline, CDR1 is MNHNS and CDR2 is SASEGT. This CDR3 spans 12 amino acids. CDR3 region: CASRGQVDEQFF. CDR3 DNA sequence: TGTGCCAGCAGAGGACAGGTTGATGAGCAGTTCTTC.

There are many counts of this clonotype. The chain links TRBV2 to TRBJ1-1; possible D gene TRBD1, 5 bases. The V gene lost 4 bases and the J gene lost 5 bases, with 17 bases spanning the gap. This CDR3 contains 15 residues. The V gene's germline CDR1 is SNHLY and CDR2 FYNNEI. The CDR3 DNA reads as TGTGCCAGCAGTGCCCTGCCCGTTGGGGGAACTGAAGCTTTCTTT. Translated: CASSALPVGGTEAFF.

This clonotype was detected many times. This chain connects TRBV11-2 to TRBJ1-3; D remains ambiguous. Per germline, CDR1 SGHAT and CDR2 FQNNGV. The length of the CDR3 is 14 residues. V was clipped by 5 bases and J by 0 bases, with 8 bases between them. The CDR3 spells CASSLTVSGNTIYF. The DNA for the CDR3 is TGTGCCAGCAGCCTAACAGTCTCTGGAAACACCATATATTTT.

The table lists this clonotype with a few counts. The gene calls are TRBV20-1 and TRBJ2-4; no clear D. The CDR3 is 14 amino acids. Trimming removed 6 bases from V and 7 bases from J, with 19 bases in between. In germline, CDR1 is DFQATT, CDR2 SNEGSKA (reference sequence). CDR3 residues: CSADRGTAGNIQYF. The CDR3 DNA is TGCAGTGCAGACCGCGGCACCGCTGGGAACATTCAGTACTTC.